The source of this TCR beta chain is a study of graft-versus-host responses after intestinal transplantation (dated by TCRdb to the early 2020s). Concerning the study at large: The transplants that recipients received were multivisceral, liver-intestinal, or isolated intestinal. A peak of at least 4% donor T cells among recipient peripheral blood mononuclear cells was the definition used for donor T cell macrochimerism. The cohort enrolled 20 to 25 intestinal transplant recipients including one retransplant, and a few patients lacking pretransplant specimens were excluded. To identify alloreactive clones, pre-transplant mixed lymphocyte reaction products were sequenced and compared with unstimulated pre-transplant donor and recipient T cells. Rather than being sequenced by the commercial service, samples from a few later patients were sequenced in-house on an Illumina MiSeq and processed with MiXCR. After intestinal transplantation, graft-versus-host and host-versus-graft alloreactive T cell clones were followed in the graft, circulation and bone marrow using bulk TCR-beta CDR3 sequencing. Every recipient was given anti-thymocyte globulin induction, then maintenance tacrolimus and steroids for around three years.

Intraepithelial and lamina propria lymphocytes were isolated from graft specimens using dithiothreitol, EDTA incubations and collagenase D digestion. Serial intestinal graft biopsy specimens collected up to 600 days after transplant underwent bulk TCR-beta sequencing. The library came from the immunoSEQ multiplex PCR assay. High-throughput TCR-beta CDR3 sequencing of genomic DNA from most patients was performed by Adaptive Biotechnologies. The paper's processing steps were these. Adaptive's ImmunoSEQ software was the source of the TCR sequencing data for roughly 19 patients, while three other patients were processed with MiXCR and VDJtools. CDR3 nucleotide sequences shared between donor and recipient were removed because the origin of such sequences could not be assigned. Alloreactive clones required at least 2-fold expansion over unstimulated cells and minimum CFSE-low frequency of 0.002% (template counts) or 0.001% (read counts). Clones were considered mappable if detected in sequenced pre-transplant spleen, lymph node, or MLR CFSE-low populations of the donor or recipient. The cumulative frequency of alloreactive clones was calculated as a percentage of all sequences, weighted by copy number. This immuneACCESS table, as held by TCRdb, lists in-frame sequences with V and J called but not all clones. Of the missing ones, under half trace to an unresolved V gene in checked studies; the others have no known cause. Clone size and V and J calls were adopted from that table, with D and trimming inferred from the DNA. The table for this sample lists tens of thousands of clones; around 90% of them were counted only once. Jointly, the top ten make up roughly 18% of the sample.

Overall study outcomes, separate from this receptor: Early after transplant, declines in HvG clones were associated with peak levels of circulating GvH clones. In patients with donor T cell macrochimerism, the allografts had high GvH to HvG T cell clonal ratios. GvH clones were found in recipient bone marrow, and some of the GvH clones appeared earlier in ileal mucosa or blood, which is consistent with an intestinal mucosal origin. The relatively low number and heterogeneity of intestinal transplant patients limited the conclusions.

In the case of this clone: Its antigen is unknown. Base-call qualities are not available, and no considerably larger clone is one nucleotide away.

The receptor was derived from a human patient who received an intestinal transplant, so some T cells may come from the graft donor. Specimen: ileum tissue, collected less than 210 days after intestinal transplant.

The nucleotide sequence is given as TGTGCCAGCAGTTACTCTAGTTCTGTCCCGCGCGATGAGCAGTTCTTC. Its product reads: CASSYSSSVPRDEQFF. The chain joins TRBV6-5 to TRBJ2-1; a confident D gene designation cannot be given. According to the germline V gene, CDR1 reads MNHEY and CDR2 reads SVGAGI. V and J are truncated by 0 bases and 8 bases respectively, leaving an intervening sequence of 17 bases. The cysteine opens and the phenylalanine closes a CDR3 of 16 amino acids. Only CDR3 DNA remains: 48 bases, in frame from the first base.